This T cell receptor (beta chain) emerged from a study of T cells in Graves' hyperthyroidism and ophthalmopathy. This clonotype was seen many times. From RNA transcripts, TCR beta CDR3 regions were amplified. Initially, a first-round RT-PCR of the TCR CDR3 employed the HTBI primer set. Each CDR3 protein gets one entry after TCRdb re-called the multiplex PCR reads with MiXCR. Among a few hundred thousand distinct CDR3 sequences listed, about 14% were seen once. The germline V gene encodes CDR1 SGHNT and CDR2 YENEEA. V was clipped by 7 bases and J by 7 bases; unmatched bases: 10. This CDR3 has 14 residues. Exclusion criteria comprised uncontrolled infection, other autoimmune disease, pregnancy or lactation. It was at first hyperthyroidism diagnosis, before any ophthalmopathy symptoms, that the blood sample was taken.

Sequencing used blood. The sequence was obtained from a woman younger than 45 with Graves' hyperthyroidism that later progressed to Graves' ophthalmopathy. V gene TRBV11-3 combines with J gene TRBJ2-1; TRBD2 aligns across 7 bases. The CDR3 protein is CASTPEGGGNEQFF. CDR3 in DNA: TGTGCCAGCACCCCGGAGGGCGGGGGAAATGAGCAGTTCTTC.